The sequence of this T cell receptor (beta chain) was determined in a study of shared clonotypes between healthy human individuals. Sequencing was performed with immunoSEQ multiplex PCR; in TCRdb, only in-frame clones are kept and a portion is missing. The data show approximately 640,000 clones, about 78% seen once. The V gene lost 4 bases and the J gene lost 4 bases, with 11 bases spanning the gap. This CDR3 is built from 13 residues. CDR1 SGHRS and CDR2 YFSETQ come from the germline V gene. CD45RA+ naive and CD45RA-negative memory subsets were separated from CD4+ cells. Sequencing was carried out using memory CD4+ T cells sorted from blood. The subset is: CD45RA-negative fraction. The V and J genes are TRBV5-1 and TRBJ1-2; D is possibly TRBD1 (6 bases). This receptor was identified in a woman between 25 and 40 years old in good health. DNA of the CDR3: TGCGCCAGCAGCATGACAGGAGGCTATGGCTACACCTTC. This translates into CASSMTGGYGYTF.